The 20 T cell receptor beta chains below were found in one sample sequenced in a study of T cell repertoires in cytomegalovirus infection. These receptors lack a known antigen. TCRdb recomputed calls from the reads with MiXCR, one row per CDR3 protein. The table shows 680,000 or so distinct CDR3 sequences, with roughly 30% occurring only once. The sample was cultured PBMCs, taken from culture after CMV antigen stimulation. The receptors were sampled from a human donor in good health (CMV status not recorded). Some clones in this sample may be carry-over from other donors' samples.

This clonotype occurred many times. The rearrangement uses TRBV7-2 and TRBJ2-3; 7 nucleotides agree with TRBD1. Germline CDR1 SGHTA, CDR2 FQGNSA. The CDR3 runs to 15 residues. The V segment lost 4 bases and the J segment 5 bases; nucleotides outside the gene matches: 9. CDR3 nucleotide sequence: TGTGCCAGCAGCTCAGGGGGTCGCTGGATAGATACGCAGTATTTT. Residues: CASSSGGRWIDTQYF.

This clonotype appeared many times. The genes are TRBV7-2 and TRBJ1-6; D gene ambiguous. The CDR3 is 15 residues long. The V end lost 2 bases, the J end lost 7 bases, and 12 bases lay between the germline ends. Germline-derived CDR1 and CDR2 are SGHTA and FQGNSA. CDR3 loop: CASSLNERRNSPLHF. CDR3 DNA: TGTGCCAGCAGCTTAAACGAGAGGAGGAATTCACCCCTCCACTTT.

In its sample, this clonotype was seen once. This chain uses TRBV10-3 with TRBJ2-7, with 12 positions matching TRBD2. The CDR3 is made up of 15 amino acids. Unmatched junction bases numbered 0, after V lost 3 bases and J lost 0 bases. Germline loops: CDR1 ENHRY, CDR2 SYGVKD. The CDR3 DNA follows: TGTGCCATCAGTGAACTAGCGGGGGGCTCCTACGAGCAGTACTTC. Translated: CAISELAGGSYEQYF.

The rearrangement links TRBV2 to TRBJ1-5; D gene ambiguous. The germline CDR1 and CDR2 sequences are SNHLY and FYNNEI. This CDR3 is 15 amino acids long. Trimming took off 3 bases at V and 2 bases at J, with 11 bases between the two ends. CDR3: CASSDAGRRNQPQHF. The DNA for the CDR3 is TGTGCCAGCAGTGATGCCGGGCGGCGCAATCAGCCCCAGCATTTT.

The rearrangement joins TRBV12-3 or TRBV12-4 to TRBJ1-5; D unclear. The CDR3 length is 14 residues. V was clipped by 4 bases and J by 11 bases, with 18 bases between them. The CDR3 DNA reads as TGTGCCAGCAGTTGGAGGAGCACCGACTTGACCCAGCATTTT. Its translation is CASSWRSTDLTQHF.

The DNA for the CDR3 is TGTGCCATCCAACCGGGACTAGCGGGGGGGTCCGTGTTCTTC. Residues: CAIQPGLAGGSVFF. The V gene is TRBV10-3, the J gene TRBJ2-1; 16 nucleotides align to TRBD2. CDR1 is ENHRY and CDR2 is SYGVKD in the germline V gene. J gave up 15 bases and V 8 bases, and 10 bases lay outside the gene matches. The CDR3 has 14 residues.

This clonotype was recorded a few times. V is TRBV12-3 or TRBV12-4 and J is TRBJ1-1; D is unresolved. V gave up 3 bases and J gave up 11 bases, with 10 bases separating them. The CDR3 covers 11 residues. The CDR3 DNA reads as TGTGCCAGCAGTTTGACAAACCGGGCTTTCTTT. Amino acid sequence: CASSLTNRAFF.

In this sample, this clonotype turned up a few times. The chain is built from TRBV10-3 and TRBJ1-5, with D uncertain. Germline CDR1 is ENHRY and CDR2 is SYGVKD. V was shortened by 10 bases and J by 6 bases, with 19 bases between the two germline ends. The CDR3 contains 14 residues. The CDR3 bases are TGTGCCACCTCAAGTACCGCTAGCGGTCAGCCCCAGCATTTT. This sequence encodes CATSSTASGQPQHF.

V usage is TRBV19 and J usage is TRBJ2-2; TRBD2 matches at 11 bases. V was clipped by 7 bases and J by 1 base; unmatched bases: 8. The length of the CDR3 is 17 residues. CDR1 LNHDA and CDR2 SQIVND come from the germline V gene (reference sequence). The CDR3 here is CASNRLAGSRNTGELFF. The CDR3 bases are TGTGCCAGTAATCGACTAGCGGGATCCCGGAACACCGGGGAGCTGTTTTTT.

This clonotype was found a few times. The chain carries TRBV6-6 and TRBJ2-2, with 9 nucleotides matching TRBD1. The germline CDR1 and CDR2 sequences are MNHNY and SVGAGI (reference sequence). CDR3 length: 16 amino acids. V was clipped by 7 bases and J by 6 bases; unmatched bases: 12. DNA of the CDR3: TGTGCCAGCACCTCACCCGGGACAGGGATAGCCGGGGAGCTGTTTTTT. Its translation: CASTSPGTGIAGELFF.

There are many counts of this clonotype. The rearrangement uses TRBV7-2 and TRBJ2-3; no firm D call. V lost 1 base, J lost 2 bases, and 13 bases lay in between. CDR1 is SGHTA and CDR2 is FQGNSA in the germline V gene. This CDR3 has 16 residues. CDR3 DNA: TGTGCCAGCAGCTTAGACGGAGCCCGACCCACAGATACGCAGTATTTT. Its protein product is CASSLDGARPTDTQYF.

Turning to this clonotype: This likely comes from a read error, as the CDR3 has no conserved phenylalanine or tryptophan at its end. Because the CDR3's place on the DNA is in doubt, the DNA is left out and the CDR3 is given as listed by TCRdb. The V and J genes are TRBV7-9 and TRBJ2-3. The CDR3 is 11 residues long, counting both termini. Germline V lookup: CDR1 SEHNR, CDR2 FQNEAQ (reference sequence). The CDR3 here is CASSLDQTLLL.

In this sample, this clonotype turned up once. This chain uses TRBV4-1 with TRBJ2-7; 10 bases are a match to TRBD2. Per germline, CDR1 MGHRA and CDR2 YSYEKL. The V and J ends lost 5 bases and 3 bases, in that order; junction bases with no gene match: 22. There are 20 residues in the CDR3. The chain's CDR3 is CASSFQPLAGGWEGVYEQYF. CDR3 DNA sequence: TGCGCCAGCAGCTTCCAGCCCTTAGCGGGGGGCTGGGAAGGGGTCTACGAGCAGTACTTC.

This clonotype appeared a few times. The CDR3 region is CASSFTGHQETQYF. The CDR3 DNA is TGTGCCAGCAGTTTCACAGGACACCAAGAGACCCAGTACTTC. The chain combines TRBV12-3 or TRBV12-4 with TRBJ2-5; the D gene is possibly TRBD1 (5 bases). The CDR3 covers 14 residues. V was pared by 3 bases and J by 0 bases, with 8 bases between.

This clonotype was seen only a few times. The chain's CDR3 is CATSRSSGAKETQYF. The CDR3 nucleotides are TGTGCCACCAGCAGAAGTTCAGGGGCCAAAGAGACCCAGTACTTC. The V gene is TRBV15, the J gene TRBJ2-5; weak D call: TRBD1 (6 bases). The length of the CDR3 is 15 residues. The germline V gene encodes CDR1 LNHNV and CDR2 YYDKDF (reference sequence). Trimming took off 2 bases at V and 3 bases at J, with 13 bases between the two ends. Full variable domain (rest looked up from reference TRBV15 and TRBJ2-5): DAMVIQNPRYQVTQFGKPVTLSCSQTLNHNVMYWYQQKSSQAPKLLFHYYDKDFNNEADTPDNFQSRRPNTSFCFLDIRSPGLGDTAMYLCATSRSSGAKETQYFGPGTRLLVL.

The rearrangement uses TRBV4-1 and TRBJ1-2, with D possibly matching TRBD1 (5 bases). The ends were cut back, 3 bases at V and 7 bases at J, with 15 bases in the middle. The CDR3 extends over 14 amino acids. Per germline, CDR1 MGHRA and CDR2 YSYEKL. CDR3 nucleotide sequence: TGCGCCAGCAGCCAGGCGGGGGGGAGGCCTGGCTACACCTTC. The encoded protein is CASSQAGGRPGYTF.

This clonotype has only a few counts. The chain couples TRBV6-2 or TRBV6-3 to TRBJ2-1; D is unclear. The germline V gene has CDR1 MNHEY and CDR2 SVGEGT. Trimming pared 5 bases from V and 2 bases from J, leaving 13 bases between. The CDR3 runs to 15 residues. The CDR3 is CASSRDFLPYNEQFF. The CDR3 coding sequence is TGTGCCAGCAGTCGTGACTTCCTCCCCTACAATGAGCAGTTCTTC.

The rearrangement joins TRBV20-1 to TRBJ1-1; TRBD1 aligns across 11 bases. V gave up 0 bases and J gave up 5 bases; unmatched junction bases: 14. The CDR3 extends over 18 amino acids. The germline V gene has CDR1 DFQATT and CDR2 SNEGSKA (reference sequence). CDR3 sequence (DNA): TGCAGTGCTAGAGAGCCCTCGGGGACAGGGGGTTCTGGAACTGAAGCTTTCTTT. Translated: CSAREPSGTGGSGTEAFF.

Many counts were recorded for this clonotype. This chain uses TRBV7-2 with TRBJ2-3, with 9 bases aligning to TRBD1. The germline V gene has CDR1 SGHTA and CDR2 FQGNSA. V lost 4 bases, J lost 0 bases, and 11 bases stayed unmatched. The CDR3 consists of 18 residues. CDR3 DNA: TGTGCCAGCAGCTCCACACGGCCGGACAGGGGAAGCACAGATACGCAGTATTTT. Residues: CASSSTRPDRGSTDTQYF.

As regards this clonotype: The junction does not match germline at one end; this may be a read error. For the CDR3, the DNA is TGTGCCAGCACCCGGGATGTCTACACTGAGCAGTTCTTC. Encoded protein: CASTRDVYTEQFF. J is TRBJ2-1 and V is TRBV6-1, with a weak D call TRBD2 (5 bases). The CDR3 sequence is 13 residues long. The germline CDR1 and CDR2 sequences are MNHNS and SASEGT.